The following is a T cell receptor beta chain sequence with its context. Gene names refer to mouse genes. The missing CDR3 end, 4 residues past where the read stops, is filled in from the germline J gene. This sample is drawn from a study of CD8+ T cells in alopecia areata. Trimming took 0 bases from V and 5 from J; bases not matched to a gene: 4. From germline, CDR1 is NSQYPW and CDR2 LRSPGD (reference sequence). The CDR3 has 15 residues. After isolation, RNA underwent reverse transcription to generate cDNA as the sequencing template. Libraries were prepared by immunoSEQ multiplex PCR; TCRdb keeps only in-frame clonotypes and omits some of them. Sampling found 15,000 to 20,000 clones, none seen once. Combined cutaneous lymph node cells underwent sorting by CD4, CD8alpha, NKG2D, NKG2ACE and additional markers.

The sequence was collected from a C3H/HeJ mouse with alopecia areata. This strain's MHC haplotype is H2-k. The rearrangement joins TRBV1 to TRBJ2-1; 7 bases agree with TRBD1. The sample was CD8+ T cells sorted from a lymph node. The CDR3 DNA, read in part, is TGCACCTGCAGTGCAGATGGGACAGAGGATGCT. This encodes CTCSADGTEDA. The CDR3 in its entirety is CTCSADGTEDAEQFF.